This record covers a single T cell receptor beta chain. Its specificity is not known. The data stem from a study of OX40 agonist ivuxolimab in advanced cancers. As for the study in general: The treatment was a fully human IgG2 OX40 agonist, ivuxolimab.

The table came from immunoSEQ multiplex PCR; TCRdb's copy has only in-frame clones and leaves some out. The sample consists of roughly 80,000 clones, approximately 86% of them appearing once. The length of the CDR3 is 15 residues. The V end lost 3 bases, the J end lost 2 bases, and 11 bases lay between the germline ends. Germline CDR1 and CDR2: SGHVS and FQNEAQ. The study's findings and limits: At 0.1 to 3.0 mg/kg and by week 6, clonal expansion occurred in CD4+ and CD8+ blood T cells. Partial responders treated at 0.1-3.0 mg/kg exhibited clonal expansion among the lowest measured.

The receptor was isolated from an adult with an advanced solid tumor such as melanoma, head and neck, liver or kidney cancer. This sequence joins TRBV7-8 and TRBJ1-5, with TRBD1 as a possible D gene (5 bases). Material: CD4+ or CD8+ T cells sorted from blood, obtained in a trial of the OX40 agonist ivuxolimab. The CDR3: CASSLGGGGNQPQHF. DNA for the CDR3: TGTGCCAGCAGCTTGGGCGGAGGGGGCAATCAGCCCCAGCATTTT.